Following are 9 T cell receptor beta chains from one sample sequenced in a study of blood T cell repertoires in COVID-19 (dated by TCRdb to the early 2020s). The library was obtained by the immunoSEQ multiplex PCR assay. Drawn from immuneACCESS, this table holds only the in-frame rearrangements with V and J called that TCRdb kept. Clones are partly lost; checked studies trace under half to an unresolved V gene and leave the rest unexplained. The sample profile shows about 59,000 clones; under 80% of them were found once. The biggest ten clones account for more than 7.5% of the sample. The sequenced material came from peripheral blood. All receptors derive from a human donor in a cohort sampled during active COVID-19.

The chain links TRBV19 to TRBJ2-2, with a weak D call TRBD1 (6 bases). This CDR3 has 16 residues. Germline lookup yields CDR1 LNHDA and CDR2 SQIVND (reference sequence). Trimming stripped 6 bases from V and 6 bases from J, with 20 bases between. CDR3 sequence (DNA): TGTGCCAGTAGCCCAACACAAAAAGGGGGTTCCGGGGAGCTGTTTTTT. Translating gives CASSPTQKGGSGELFF. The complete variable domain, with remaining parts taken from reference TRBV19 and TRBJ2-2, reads DGGITQSPKYLFRKEGQNVTLSCEQNLNHDAMYWYRQDPGQGLRLIYYSQIVNDFQKGDIAEGYSVSREKKESFPLTVTSAQKNPTAFYLCASSPTQKGGSGELFFGEGSRLTVL.

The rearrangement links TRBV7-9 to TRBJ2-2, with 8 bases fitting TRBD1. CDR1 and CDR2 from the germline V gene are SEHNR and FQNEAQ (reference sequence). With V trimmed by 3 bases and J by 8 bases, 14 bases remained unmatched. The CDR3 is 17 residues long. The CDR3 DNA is TGTGCCAGCAGCTTTGGCAGGGGGCGCGTCGGTGCTGGGGAGCTGTTTTTT. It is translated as CASSFGRGRVGAGELFF.

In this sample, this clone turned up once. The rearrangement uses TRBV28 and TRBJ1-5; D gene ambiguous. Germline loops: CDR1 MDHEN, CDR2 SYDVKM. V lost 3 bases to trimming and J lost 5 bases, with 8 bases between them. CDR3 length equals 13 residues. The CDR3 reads CASSFSTDQPQHF. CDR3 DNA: TGTGCCAGCAGTTTCTCCACAGATCAGCCCCAGCATTTT.

The CDR3, as DNA: TGTGCCAGCAGCCCCTCCGGGACAGGGCTTAACTATGGCTACACCTTC. Translated: CASSPSGTGLNYGYTF. This chain connects TRBV9 to TRBJ1-2; 9 nucleotides align to TRBD1. Germline loops: CDR1 SGDLS, CDR2 YYNGEE. The J segment lost 1 base and the V segment lost 4 bases, leaving 8 bases of the junction unmatched. This CDR3 region has 16 residues.

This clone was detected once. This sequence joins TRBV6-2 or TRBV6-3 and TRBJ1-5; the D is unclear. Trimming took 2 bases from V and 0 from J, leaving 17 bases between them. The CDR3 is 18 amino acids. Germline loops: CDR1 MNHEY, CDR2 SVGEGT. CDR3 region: CASSYVFQAPYSNQPQHF. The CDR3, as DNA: TGTGCCAGCAGTTACGTGTTTCAGGCGCCTTATAGCAATCAGCCCCAGCATTTT.

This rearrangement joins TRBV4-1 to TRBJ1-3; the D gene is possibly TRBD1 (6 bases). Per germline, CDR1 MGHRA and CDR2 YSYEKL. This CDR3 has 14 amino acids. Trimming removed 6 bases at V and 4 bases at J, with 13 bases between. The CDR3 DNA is TGCGCCAGCAGGCTAACAGGGTCCGGAAACACCATATATTTT. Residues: CASRLTGSGNTIYF.

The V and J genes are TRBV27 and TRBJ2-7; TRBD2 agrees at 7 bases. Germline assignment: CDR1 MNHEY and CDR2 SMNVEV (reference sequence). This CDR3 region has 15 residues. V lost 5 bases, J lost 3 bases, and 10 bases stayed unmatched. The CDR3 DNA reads TGTGCCAGCAGTGAATTAGCGGCTAGCGGCTACGAGCAGTACTTC. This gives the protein CASSELAASGYEQYF.

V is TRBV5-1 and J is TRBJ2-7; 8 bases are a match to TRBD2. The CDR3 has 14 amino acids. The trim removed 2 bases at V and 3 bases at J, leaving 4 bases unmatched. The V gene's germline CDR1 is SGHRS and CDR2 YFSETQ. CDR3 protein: CASSLSGSIYEQYF. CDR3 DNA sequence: TGCGCCAGCAGCTTAAGCGGGAGTATCTACGAGCAGTACTTC.

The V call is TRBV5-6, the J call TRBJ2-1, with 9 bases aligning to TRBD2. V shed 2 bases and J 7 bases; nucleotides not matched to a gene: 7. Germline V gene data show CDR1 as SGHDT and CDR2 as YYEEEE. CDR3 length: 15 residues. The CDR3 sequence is CASSFFSGSRNEQFF. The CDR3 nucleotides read TGTGCCAGCAGCTTTTTTAGCGGGAGTCGTAATGAGCAGTTCTTC. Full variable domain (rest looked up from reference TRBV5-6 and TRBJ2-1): DAGVTQSPTHLIKTRGQQVTLRCSPKSGHDTVSWYQQALGQGPQFIFQYYEEEERQRGNFPDRFSGHQFPNYSSELNVNALLLGDSALYLCASSFFSGSRNEQFFGPGTRLTVL.